This T cell receptor (beta chain) stems from a study of neurological immune-mediated disorders. Whole-study findings and limits: Phylogenetically, 18 of 34 multiple sclerosis patients' repertoires fell into one related-CDR3 cluster, a possible signature.

5'RACE with 10-nucleotide random UMIs generated the cDNA. TCRdb ran MiXCR on the 5' RACE reads and lists one entry per CDR3 protein. The sample contains around 61,000 distinct CDR3 sequences, roughly 5.6% of which appear only once. This clonotype has ten or more counts. The antigen is unknown. Trimming removed 5 bases at V and 6 bases at J, with 22 bases between. Per germline, CDR1 PRHDT and CDR2 FYEKMQ (reference sequence). This CDR3 is built from 16 residues. Sequencing was done on a sample of PBMCs. The clonotype originates from a human donor with multiple sclerosis. The donor label of this sample is uncertain. The genes are TRBV13 and TRBJ2-5, with D possibly matching TRBD2 (5 bases). Written as DNA, the CDR3 is TGTGCCAGCAGCCTCCCCGCGGCTAGCCGGGGAAAGACCCAGTACTTC. This codes for CASSLPAASRGKTQYF.